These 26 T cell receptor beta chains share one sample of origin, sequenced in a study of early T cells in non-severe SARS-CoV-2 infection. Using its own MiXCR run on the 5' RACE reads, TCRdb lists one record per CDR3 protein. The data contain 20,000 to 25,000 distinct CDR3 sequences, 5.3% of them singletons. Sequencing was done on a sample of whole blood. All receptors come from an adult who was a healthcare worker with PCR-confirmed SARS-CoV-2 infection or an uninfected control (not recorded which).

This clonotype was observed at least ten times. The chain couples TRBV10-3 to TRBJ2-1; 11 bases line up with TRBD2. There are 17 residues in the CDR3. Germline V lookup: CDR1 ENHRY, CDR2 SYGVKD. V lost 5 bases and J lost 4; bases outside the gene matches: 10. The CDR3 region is CAISFSGRAGIYNEQFF. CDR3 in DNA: TGTGCCATCAGTTTTAGCGGGAGGGCCGGTATTTACAATGAGCAGTTCTTC.

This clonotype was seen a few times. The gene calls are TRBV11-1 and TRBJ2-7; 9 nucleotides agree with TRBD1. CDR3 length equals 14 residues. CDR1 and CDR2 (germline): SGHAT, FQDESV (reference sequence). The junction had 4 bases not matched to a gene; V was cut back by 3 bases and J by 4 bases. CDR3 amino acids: CASSFGTGTYEQYV. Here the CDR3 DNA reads TGTGCCAGCAGCTTTGGGACAGGGACATACGAGCAGTACGTC.

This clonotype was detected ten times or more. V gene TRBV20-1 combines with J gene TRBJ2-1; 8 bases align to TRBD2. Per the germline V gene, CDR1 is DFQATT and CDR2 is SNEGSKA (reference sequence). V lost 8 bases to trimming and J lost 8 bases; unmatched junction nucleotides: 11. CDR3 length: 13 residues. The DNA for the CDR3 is TGCAGTCTCCTTTCGGGACTAGTTGATGAGCAGTTCTTC. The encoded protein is CSLLSGLVDEQFF.

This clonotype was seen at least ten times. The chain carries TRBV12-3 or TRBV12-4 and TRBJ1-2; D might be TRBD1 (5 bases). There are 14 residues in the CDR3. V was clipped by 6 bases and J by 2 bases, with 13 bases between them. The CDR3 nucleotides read TGTGCCAGCAGCCAAGGAGGGGCCAACTATGGCTACACCTTC. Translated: CASSQGGANYGYTF.

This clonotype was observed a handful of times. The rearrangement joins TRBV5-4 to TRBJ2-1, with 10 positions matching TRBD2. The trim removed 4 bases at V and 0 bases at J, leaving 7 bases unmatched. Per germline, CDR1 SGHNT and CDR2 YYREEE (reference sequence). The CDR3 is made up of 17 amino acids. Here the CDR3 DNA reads TGTGCCAGCAGCCCGGGACTAGCGATAAGCTCCTACAATGAGCAGTTCTTC. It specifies CASSPGLAISSYNEQFF.

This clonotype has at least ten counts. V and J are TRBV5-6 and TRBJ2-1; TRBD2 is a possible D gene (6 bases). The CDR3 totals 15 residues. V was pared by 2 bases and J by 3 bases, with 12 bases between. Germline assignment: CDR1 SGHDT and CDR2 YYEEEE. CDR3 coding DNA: TGTGCCAGCAGCTTAAGGGGTAGCGGCTACAATGAGCAGTTCTTC. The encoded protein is CASSLRGSGYNEQFF.

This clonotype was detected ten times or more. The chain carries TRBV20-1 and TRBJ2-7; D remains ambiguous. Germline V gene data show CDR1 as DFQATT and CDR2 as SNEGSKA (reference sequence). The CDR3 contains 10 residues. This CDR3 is CSVGFYEQYF. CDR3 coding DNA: TGCAGCGTGGGTTTTTACGAGCAGTACTTC.

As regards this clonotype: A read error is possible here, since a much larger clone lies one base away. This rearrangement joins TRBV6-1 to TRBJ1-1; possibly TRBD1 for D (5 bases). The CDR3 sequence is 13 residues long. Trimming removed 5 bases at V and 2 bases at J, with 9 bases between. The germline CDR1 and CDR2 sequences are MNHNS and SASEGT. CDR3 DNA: TGTGCCAGCAGTCCACAGGACAACACTGAAGCTTTCTTT. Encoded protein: CASSPQDNTEAFF.

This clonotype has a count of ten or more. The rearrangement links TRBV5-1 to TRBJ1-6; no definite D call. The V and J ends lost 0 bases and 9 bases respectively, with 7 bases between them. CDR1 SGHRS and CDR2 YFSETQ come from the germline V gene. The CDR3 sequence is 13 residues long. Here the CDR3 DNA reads TGCGCCAGCAGCTTGGATCGGTTTTCACCCCTCCACTTT. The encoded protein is CASSLDRFSPLHF.

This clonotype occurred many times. The DNA of the CDR3 is TGTGCCAGCAGTTTAGGTAGCGGGAGGGCCTACGAGCAGTACGTC. Protein: CASSLGSGRAYEQYV. The chain couples TRBV27 to TRBJ2-7; 11 bases are a match to TRBD2. This CDR3 contains 15 residues. Germline CDR1 and CDR2: MNHEY and SMNVEV (reference sequence). After removal of 2 bases from V and 2 bases from J, the junction contained 2 bases not matched to a gene.

The CDR3 nucleotides read TGTGCCAGCAGCTCGTCCCGGGACAGGGCGTACGAGCAGTACTTC. Its translation: CASSSSRDRAYEQYF. This chain connects TRBV7-2 to TRBJ2-7; 9 bases are a match to TRBD1. Germline values: CDR1 SGHTA, CDR2 FQGNSA. The CDR3 extends over 15 amino acids. V gave up 4 bases and J gave up 4 bases; unmatched junction bases: 8.

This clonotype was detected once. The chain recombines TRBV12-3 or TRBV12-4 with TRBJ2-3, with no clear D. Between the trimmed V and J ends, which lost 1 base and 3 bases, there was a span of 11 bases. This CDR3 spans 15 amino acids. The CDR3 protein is CASSLVGSGTDTQYF. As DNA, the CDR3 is TGTGCCAGCAGTTTAGTGGGCTCTGGGACAGATACGCAGTATTTT.

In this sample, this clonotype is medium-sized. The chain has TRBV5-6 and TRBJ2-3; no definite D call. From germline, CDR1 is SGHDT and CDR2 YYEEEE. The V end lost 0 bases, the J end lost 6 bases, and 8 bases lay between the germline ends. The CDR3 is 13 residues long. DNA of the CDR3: TGTGCCAGCAGCTTGGGCCGCGTGGATACGCAGTATTTT. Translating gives CASSLGRVDTQYF.

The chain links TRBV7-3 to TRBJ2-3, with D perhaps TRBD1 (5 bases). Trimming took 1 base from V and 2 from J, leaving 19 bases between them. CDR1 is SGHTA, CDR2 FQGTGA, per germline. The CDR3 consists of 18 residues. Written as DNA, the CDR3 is TGTGCCAGCAGCTTAAGTCAACGACAGCGTAGAATCACAGATACGCAGTATTTT. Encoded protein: CASSLSQRQRRITDTQYF.

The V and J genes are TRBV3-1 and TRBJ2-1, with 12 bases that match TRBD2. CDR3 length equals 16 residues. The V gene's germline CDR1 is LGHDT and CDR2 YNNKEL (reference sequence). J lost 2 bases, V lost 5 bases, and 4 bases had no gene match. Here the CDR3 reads CASSARTSGTYNEQFF. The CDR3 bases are TGTGCCAGCAGCGCAAGGACTAGCGGGACCTACAATGAGCAGTTCTTC.

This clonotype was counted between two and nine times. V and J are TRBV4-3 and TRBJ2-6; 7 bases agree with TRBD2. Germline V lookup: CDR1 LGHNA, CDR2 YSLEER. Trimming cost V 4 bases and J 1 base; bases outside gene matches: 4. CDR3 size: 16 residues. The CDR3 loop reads CASSPRGLSGANVLTF. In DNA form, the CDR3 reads TGCGCCAGCAGCCCTCGGGGACTATCTGGGGCCAACGTCCTGACTTTC.

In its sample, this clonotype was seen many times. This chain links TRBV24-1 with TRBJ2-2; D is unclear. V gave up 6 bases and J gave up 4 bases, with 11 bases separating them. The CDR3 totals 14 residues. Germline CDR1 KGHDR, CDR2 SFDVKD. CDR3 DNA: TGTGCCACCAGTAATAGGGAAAGCACCGGGGAGCTGTTTTTT. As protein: CATSNRESTGELFF.

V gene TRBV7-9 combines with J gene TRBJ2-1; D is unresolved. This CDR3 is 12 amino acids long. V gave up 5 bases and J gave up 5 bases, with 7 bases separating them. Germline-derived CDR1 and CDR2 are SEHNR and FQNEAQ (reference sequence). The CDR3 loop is CASSPPHNEQFF. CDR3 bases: TGTGCCAGCAGCCCACCTCACAATGAGCAGTTCTTC.

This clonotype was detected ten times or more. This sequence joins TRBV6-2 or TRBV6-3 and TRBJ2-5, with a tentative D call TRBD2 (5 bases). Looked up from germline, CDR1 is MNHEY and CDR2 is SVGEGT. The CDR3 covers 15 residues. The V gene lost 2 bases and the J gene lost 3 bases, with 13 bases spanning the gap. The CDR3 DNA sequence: TGTGCCAGCAGTTACACGAAAGGACTCGAAGAGACCCAGTACTTC. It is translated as CASSYTKGLEETQYF.

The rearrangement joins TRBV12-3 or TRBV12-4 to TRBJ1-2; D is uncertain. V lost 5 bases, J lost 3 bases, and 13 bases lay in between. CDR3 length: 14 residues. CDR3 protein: CASSLVGAHYGYTF. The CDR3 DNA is TGTGCCAGCAGTCTTGTTGGAGCCCACTATGGCTACACCTTC.

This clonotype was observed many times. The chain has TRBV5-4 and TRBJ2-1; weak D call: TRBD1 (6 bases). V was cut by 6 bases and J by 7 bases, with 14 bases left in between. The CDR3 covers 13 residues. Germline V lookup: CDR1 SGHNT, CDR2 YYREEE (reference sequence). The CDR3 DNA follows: TGTGCCAGCACAGCAGGGGAAATGAATGAGCAGTTCTTC. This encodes CASTAGEMNEQFF.

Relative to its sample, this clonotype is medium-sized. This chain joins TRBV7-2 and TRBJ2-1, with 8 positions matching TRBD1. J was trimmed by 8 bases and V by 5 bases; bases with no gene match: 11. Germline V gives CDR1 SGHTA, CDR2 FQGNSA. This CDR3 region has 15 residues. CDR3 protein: CASSTRQGYIDEQFF. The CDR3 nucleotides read TGTGCCAGCAGCACCCGACAGGGGTATATCGATGAGCAGTTCTTC.

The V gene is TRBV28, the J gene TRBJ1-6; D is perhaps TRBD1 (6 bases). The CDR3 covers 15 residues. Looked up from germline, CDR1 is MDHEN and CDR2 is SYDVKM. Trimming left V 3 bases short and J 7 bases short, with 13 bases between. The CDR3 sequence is CASSLGTPKNSPLHF. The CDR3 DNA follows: TGTGCCAGCAGTTTGGGGACACCAAAAAATTCACCCCTCCACTTT.

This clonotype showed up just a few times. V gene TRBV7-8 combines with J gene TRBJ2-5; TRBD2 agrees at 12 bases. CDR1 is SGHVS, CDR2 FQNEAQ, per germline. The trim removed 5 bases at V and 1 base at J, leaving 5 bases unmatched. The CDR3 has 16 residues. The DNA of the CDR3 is TGTGCCAGCAGCGTAGGGACTAGCGGGTTCCAAGAGACCCAGTACTTC. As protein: CASSVGTSGFQETQYF.

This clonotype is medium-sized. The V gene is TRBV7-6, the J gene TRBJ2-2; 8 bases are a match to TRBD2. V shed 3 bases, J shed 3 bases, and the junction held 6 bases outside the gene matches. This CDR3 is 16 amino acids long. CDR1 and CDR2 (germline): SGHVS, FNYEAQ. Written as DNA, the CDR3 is TGTGCCAGCAGCTTCTATCGGGAGGGCCACACCGGGGAGCTGTTTTTT. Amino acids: CASSFYREGHTGELFF.

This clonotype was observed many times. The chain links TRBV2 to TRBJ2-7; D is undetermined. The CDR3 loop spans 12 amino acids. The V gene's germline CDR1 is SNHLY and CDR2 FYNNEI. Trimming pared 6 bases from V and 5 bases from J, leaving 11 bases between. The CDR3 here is CASRGNENEQYF. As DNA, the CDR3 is TGTGCCAGCAGGGGGAATGAGAACGAGCAGTACTTC.